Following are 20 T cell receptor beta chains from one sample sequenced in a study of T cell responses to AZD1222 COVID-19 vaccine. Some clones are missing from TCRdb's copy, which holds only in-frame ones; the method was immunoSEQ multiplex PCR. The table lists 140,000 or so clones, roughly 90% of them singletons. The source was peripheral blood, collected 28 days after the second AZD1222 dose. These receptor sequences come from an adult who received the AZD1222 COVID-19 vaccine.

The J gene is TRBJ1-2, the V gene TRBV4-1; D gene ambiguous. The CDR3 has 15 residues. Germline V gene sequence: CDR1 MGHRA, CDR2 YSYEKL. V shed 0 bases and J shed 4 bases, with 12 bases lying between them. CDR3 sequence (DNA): TGCGCCAGCAGCCAAGAATTTCCACGCGGCTATGGCTACACCTTC. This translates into CASSQEFPRGYGYTF.

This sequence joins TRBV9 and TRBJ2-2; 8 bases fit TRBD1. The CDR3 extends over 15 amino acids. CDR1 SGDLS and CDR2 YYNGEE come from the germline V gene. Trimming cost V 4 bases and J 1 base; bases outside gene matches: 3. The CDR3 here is CASSQGALNTGELFF. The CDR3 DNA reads TGTGCCAGCAGCCAGGGGGCCCTGAACACCGGGGAGCTGTTTTTT.

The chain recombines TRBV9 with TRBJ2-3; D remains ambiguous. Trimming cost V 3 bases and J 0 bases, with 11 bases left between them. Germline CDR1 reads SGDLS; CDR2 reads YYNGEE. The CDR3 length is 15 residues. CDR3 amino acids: CASSGTGVSTDTQYF. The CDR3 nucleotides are TGTGCCAGCAGCGGTACCGGCGTTAGCACAGATACGCAGTATTTT.

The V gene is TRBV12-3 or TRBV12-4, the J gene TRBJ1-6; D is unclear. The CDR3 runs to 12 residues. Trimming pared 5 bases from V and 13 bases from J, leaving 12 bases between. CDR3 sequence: CASSKDLRPLHF. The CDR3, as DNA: TGTGCCAGCAGTAAGGACCTACGGCCCCTCCACTTT.

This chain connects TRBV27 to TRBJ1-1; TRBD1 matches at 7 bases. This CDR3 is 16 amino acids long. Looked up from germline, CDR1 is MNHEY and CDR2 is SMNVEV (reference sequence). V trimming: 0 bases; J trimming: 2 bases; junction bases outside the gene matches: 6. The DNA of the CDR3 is TGTGCCAGCAGTTTATCAAGAGGGGGCCTCAACACTGAAGCTTTCTTT. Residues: CASSLSRGGLNTEAFF.

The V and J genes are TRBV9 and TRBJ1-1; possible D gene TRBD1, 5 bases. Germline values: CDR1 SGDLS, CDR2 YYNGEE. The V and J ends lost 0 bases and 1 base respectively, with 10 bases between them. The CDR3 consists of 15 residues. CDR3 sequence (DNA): TGTGCCAGCAGCGTAGTCGGGGACCAGAACACTGAAGCTTTCTTT. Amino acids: CASSVVGDQNTEAFF.

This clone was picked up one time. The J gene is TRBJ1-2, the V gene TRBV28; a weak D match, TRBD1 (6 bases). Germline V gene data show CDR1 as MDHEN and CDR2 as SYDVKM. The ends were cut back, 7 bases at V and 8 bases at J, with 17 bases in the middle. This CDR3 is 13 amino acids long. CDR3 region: CASTLGGARGYTF. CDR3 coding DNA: TGTGCCAGCACCCTAGGGGGGGCGAGAGGCTACACCTTC.

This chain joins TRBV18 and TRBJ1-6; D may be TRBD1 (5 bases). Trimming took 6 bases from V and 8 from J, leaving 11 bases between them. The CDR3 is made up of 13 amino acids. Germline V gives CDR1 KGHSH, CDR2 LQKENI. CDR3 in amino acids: CASSREGDSPLHF. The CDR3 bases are TGTGCCAGCTCTAGGGAAGGGGATTCACCCCTCCACTTT.

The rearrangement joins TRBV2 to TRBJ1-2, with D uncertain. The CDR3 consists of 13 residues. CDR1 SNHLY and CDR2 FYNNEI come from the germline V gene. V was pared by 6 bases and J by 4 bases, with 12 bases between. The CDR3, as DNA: TGTGCCAGCAGCGTAGAGGGTGGCTATGGCTACACCTTC. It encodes CASSVEGGYGYTF.

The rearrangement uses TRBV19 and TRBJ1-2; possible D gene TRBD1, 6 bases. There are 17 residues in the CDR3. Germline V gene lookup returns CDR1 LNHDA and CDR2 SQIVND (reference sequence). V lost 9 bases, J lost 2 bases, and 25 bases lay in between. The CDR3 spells CAREGETRQVPNYGYTF. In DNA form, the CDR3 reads TGTGCCAGAGAGGGGGAGACTCGGCAGGTTCCAAACTATGGCTACACCTTC.

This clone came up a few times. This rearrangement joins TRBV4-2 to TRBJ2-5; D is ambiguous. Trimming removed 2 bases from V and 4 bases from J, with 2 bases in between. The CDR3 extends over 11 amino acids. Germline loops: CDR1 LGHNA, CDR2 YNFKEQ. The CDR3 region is CASSQRETQYF. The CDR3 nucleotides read TGTGCCAGCAGCCAACGAGAGACCCAGTACTTC.

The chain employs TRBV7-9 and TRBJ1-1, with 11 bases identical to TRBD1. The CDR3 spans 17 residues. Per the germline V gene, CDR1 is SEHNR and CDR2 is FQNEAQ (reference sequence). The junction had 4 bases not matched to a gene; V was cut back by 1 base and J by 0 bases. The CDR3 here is CASSLEGTGGLNTEAFF. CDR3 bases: TGTGCCAGCAGCTTAGAGGGGACAGGGGGGTTGAACACTGAAGCTTTCTTT.

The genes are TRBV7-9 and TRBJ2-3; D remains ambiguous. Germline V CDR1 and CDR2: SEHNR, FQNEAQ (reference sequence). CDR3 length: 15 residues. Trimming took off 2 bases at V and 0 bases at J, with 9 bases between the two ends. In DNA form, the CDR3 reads TGTGCCAGCAGCTTACCGGGCTCGAGCACAGATACGCAGTATTTT. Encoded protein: CASSLPGSSTDTQYF. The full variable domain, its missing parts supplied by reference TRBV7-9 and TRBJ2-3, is DTGVSQNPRHKITKRGQNVTFRCDPISEHNRLYWYRQTLGQGPEFLTYFQNEAQLEKSRLLSDRFSAERPKGSFSTLEIQRTEQGDSAMYLCASSLPGSSTDTQYFGPGTRLTVL.

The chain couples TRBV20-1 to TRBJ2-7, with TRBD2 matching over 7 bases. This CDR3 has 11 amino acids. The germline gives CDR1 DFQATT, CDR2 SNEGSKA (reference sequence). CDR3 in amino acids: CSPTSFYEQYF. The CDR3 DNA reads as TGCTCCCCGACTAGCTTTTACGAGCAGTACTTC.

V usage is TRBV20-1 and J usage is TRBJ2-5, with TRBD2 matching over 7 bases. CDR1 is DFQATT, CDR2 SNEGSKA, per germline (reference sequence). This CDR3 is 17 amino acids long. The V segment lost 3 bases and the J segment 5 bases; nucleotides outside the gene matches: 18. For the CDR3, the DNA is TGCAGTGCTAGTTGGCTGTCAGACAATTCCGGGGGGGAGACCCAGTACTTC. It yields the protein CSASWLSDNSGGETQYF.

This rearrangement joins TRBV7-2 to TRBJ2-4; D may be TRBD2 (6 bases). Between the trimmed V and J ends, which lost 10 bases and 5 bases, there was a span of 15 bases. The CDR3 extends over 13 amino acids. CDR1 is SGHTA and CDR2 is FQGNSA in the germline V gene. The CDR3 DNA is TGTGCCACCAGGAGTCCGGGAGAAAACATTCAGTACTTC. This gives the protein CATRSPGENIQYF.

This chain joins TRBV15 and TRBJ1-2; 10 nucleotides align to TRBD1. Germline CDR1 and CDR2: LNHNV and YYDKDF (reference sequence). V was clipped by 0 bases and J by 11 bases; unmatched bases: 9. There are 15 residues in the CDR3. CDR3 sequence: CATSREGGQGNTYTF. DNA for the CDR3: TGTGCCACCAGCAGAGAGGGGGGACAGGGGAATACGTACACCTTC.

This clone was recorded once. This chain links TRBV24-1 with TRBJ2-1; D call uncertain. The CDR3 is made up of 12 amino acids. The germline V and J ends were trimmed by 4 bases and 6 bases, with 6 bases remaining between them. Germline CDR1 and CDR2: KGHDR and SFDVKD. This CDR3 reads CATSEESNEQFF. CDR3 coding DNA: TGTGCCACCAGTGAGGAATCCAATGAGCAGTTCTTC.

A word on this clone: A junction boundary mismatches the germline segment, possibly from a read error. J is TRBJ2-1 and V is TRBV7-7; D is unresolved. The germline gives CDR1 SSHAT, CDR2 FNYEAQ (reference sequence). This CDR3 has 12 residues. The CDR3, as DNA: TGTGCTAGCAGCTCCAACGGGAATGAGCAGTTCTTC. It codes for CASSSNGNEQFF.

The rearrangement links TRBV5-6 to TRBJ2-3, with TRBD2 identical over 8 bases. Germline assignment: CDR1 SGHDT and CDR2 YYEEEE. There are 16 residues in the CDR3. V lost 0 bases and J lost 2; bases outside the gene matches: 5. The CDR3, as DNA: TGTGCCAGCAGCTTGGGGGTTAGCGGGGTCACAGATACGCAGTATTTT. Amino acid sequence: CASSLGVSGVTDTQYF.